The 13 T cell receptor beta chains below all came from one sample that was sequenced in a study of blood T cell repertoires in COVID-19. Sequencing used immunoSEQ multiplex PCR; TCRdb keeps in-frame clones, though not all of them. The sample has about half a million clones, roughly 85% seen once; the top ten hold approximately 3.4%. Source material: peripheral blood. The receptors were gathered from a human donor in a cohort sampled during active COVID-19.

This clone was seen a handful of times. The chain employs TRBV7-2 and TRBJ2-5; a possible D gene is TRBD2 (5 bases). Between the trimmed V and J ends, which lost 3 bases and 3 bases, there was a span of 11 bases. From germline, CDR1 is SGHTA and CDR2 FQGNSA. The length of the CDR3 is 14 residues. The CDR3 DNA follows: TGTGCCAGCAGCTTGGTAGGGAGCGAAGAGACCCAGTACTTC. The encoded protein is CASSLVGSEETQYF.

This sequence joins TRBV14 and TRBJ1-1; D may be TRBD1 (6 bases). The CDR3 sequence is 16 residues long. V was trimmed by 1 base and J by 0 bases, leaving 12 bases between them. In germline, CDR1 is SGHDN, CDR2 FVKESK. CDR3 protein: CASSQVQGTMNTEAFF. The CDR3 DNA reads as TGTGCCAGCAGCCAAGTTCAGGGGACGATGAACACTGAAGCTTTCTTT.

Note on this clone: Different DNA sequences within this sample yield the same CDR3. The chain uses TRBV2 and TRBJ1-1; D is perhaps TRBD1 (5 bases). Germline lookup yields CDR1 SNHLY and CDR2 FYNNEI. V was cut by 4 bases and J by 1 base, with 7 bases left in between. There are 13 residues in the CDR3. The CDR3 region is CASSVQGNTEAFF. CDR3 DNA sequence: TGTGCCAGCAGTGTTCAGGGGAACACTGAAGCTTTCTTT.

The rearrangement joins TRBV28 to TRBJ1-1, with no clear D. V lost 4 bases to trimming and J lost 1 base, with 13 bases between them. Germline V gene sequence: CDR1 MDHEN, CDR2 SYDVKM. The CDR3 is 15 amino acids. CDR3 DNA: TGTGCCAGCAGTTCAAGCACGGAGTGGAACACTGAAGCTTTCTTT. Residues: CASSSSTEWNTEAFF.

This clone turned up a few times. The rearrangement joins TRBV27 to TRBJ1-5, with a possible D match to TRBD1 (5 bases). V was clipped by 4 bases and J by 9 bases, with 16 bases between them. Germline CDR1 and CDR2: MNHEY and SMNVEV (reference sequence). The CDR3 is made up of 14 amino acids. This CDR3 reads CASSWRDRLGPQHF. DNA for the CDR3: TGTGCCAGCAGTTGGCGGGACCGCCTAGGGCCCCAGCATTTT.

This clone was recorded a few times. This sequence joins TRBV4-1 and TRBJ1-2; 9 bases align to TRBD1. Unmatched junction bases numbered 6, after V lost 4 bases and J lost 3 bases. This CDR3 has 15 amino acids. Germline V gene sequence: CDR1 MGHRA, CDR2 YSYEKL. CDR3 loop: CASSRGTGRDYGYTF. DNA of the CDR3: TGCGCCAGCAGCCGGGGGACAGGGAGGGACTATGGCTACACCTTC.

This CDR3 is CASSFGLAGVGDEQFF. The CDR3 bases are TGTGCCAGCAGTTTCGGACTAGCGGGAGTTGGAGATGAGCAGTTCTTC. The gene calls are TRBV6-6 and TRBJ2-1, with 13 bases identical to TRBD2. The CDR3 is made up of 16 amino acids. In germline, CDR1 is MNHNY, CDR2 SVGAGI (reference sequence). V gave up 4 bases and J gave up 8 bases; unmatched junction bases: 8.

The chain is built from TRBV30 and TRBJ2-7; TRBD2 matches at 7 bases. Germline V lookup: CDR1 GTSNPN, CDR2 SVGIG (reference sequence). V lost 1 base and J lost 7; bases outside the gene matches: 10. The CDR3 runs to 14 residues. CDR3 region: CAWSARGTYREQYF. CDR3 coding DNA: TGTGCCTGGAGTGCGCGGGGGACCTACCGTGAGCAGTACTTC.

V gene TRBV27 combines with J gene TRBJ2-1, with 8 bases identical to TRBD2. The CDR3 runs to 15 residues. Germline CDR1 is MNHEY and CDR2 is SMNVEV (reference sequence). V shed 5 bases, J shed 2 bases, and the junction held 5 bases outside the gene matches. CDR3: CASSTRLATYNEQFF. For the CDR3, the DNA is TGTGCCAGCAGTACCCGACTAGCGACCTACAATGAGCAGTTCTTC.

Points on this clone: Other DNA sequences in this specimen translate into the identical CDR3. J is TRBJ2-7 and V is TRBV7-2, with D uncertain. Germline V CDR1 and CDR2: SGHTA, FQGNSA. This CDR3 is built from 14 residues. Trimming stripped 1 base from V and 2 bases from J, with 9 bases between. CDR3 region: CASSLVGQTYEQYF. The CDR3 nucleotides are TGTGCCAGCAGCTTAGTGGGCCAAACCTACGAGCAGTACTTC.

The rearrangement joins TRBV12-5 to TRBJ2-5; 11 bases agree with TRBD2. V shed 6 bases, J shed 6 bases, and the junction held 3 bases outside the gene matches. Germline values: CDR1 LGHNT, CDR2 FRNRAP. This CDR3 spans 13 amino acids. CDR3 nucleotides: TGTGCTAGTGGGACTAGCGGGGCAAAGACCCAGTACTTC. Encoded protein: CASGTSGAKTQYF. Full variable domain (missing parts from reference TRBV12-5 and TRBJ2-5): DARVTQTPRHKVTEMGQEVTMRCQPILGHNTVFWYRQTMMQGLELLAYFRNRAPLDDSGMPKDRFSAEMPDATLATLKIQPSEPRDSAVYFCASGTSGAKTQYFGPGTRLLVL.

V gene TRBV5-1 combines with J gene TRBJ1-2; D is undetermined. Per the germline V gene, CDR1 is SGHRS and CDR2 is YFSETQ. Trimming pared 4 bases from V and 1 base from J, leaving 11 bases between. The CDR3 is 14 residues long. The DNA of the CDR3 is TGCGCCAGCAGCCCTATACTGAGTAACTATGGCTACACCTTC. Translating it yields CASSPILSNYGYTF.

The J gene is TRBJ2-1, the V gene TRBV7-9, with 14 bases matching TRBD2. With 5 bases clipped from V and 3 bases from J, the junction kept 3 bases outside the gene matches. The CDR3 totals 16 residues. Germline assignment: CDR1 SEHNR and CDR2 FQNEAQ (reference sequence). The CDR3 is CASSPGLAGVYNEQFF. DNA for the CDR3: TGTGCCAGCAGCCCGGGACTAGCGGGAGTCTACAATGAGCAGTTCTTC.